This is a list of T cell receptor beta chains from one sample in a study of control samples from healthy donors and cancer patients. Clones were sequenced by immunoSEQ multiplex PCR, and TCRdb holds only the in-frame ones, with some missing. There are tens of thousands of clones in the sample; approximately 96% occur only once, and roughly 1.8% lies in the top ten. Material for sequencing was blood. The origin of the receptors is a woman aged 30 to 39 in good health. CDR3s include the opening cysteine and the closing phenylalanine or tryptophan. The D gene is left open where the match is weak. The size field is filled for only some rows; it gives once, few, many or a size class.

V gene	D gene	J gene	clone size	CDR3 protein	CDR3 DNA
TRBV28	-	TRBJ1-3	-	CASSLTDGNTIYF	TGTGCCAGCAGTTTGACAGATGGAAACACCATATATTTT
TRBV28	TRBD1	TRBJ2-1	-	CASSNPSRDRVVYEQFF	TGTGCCAGCAGTAACCCGTCCCGGGACAGGGTCGTCTATGAGCAGTTCTTC
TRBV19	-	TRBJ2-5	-	CASSIPRGLAGAETQYF	TGTGCCAGTAGTATCCCCAGGGGGCTCGCGGGAGCGGAGACCCAGTACTTC
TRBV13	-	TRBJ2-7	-	CASSSKTDPAYEQYF	TGTGCCAGCAGCTCGAAGACAGACCCTGCCTACGAGCAGTACTTC
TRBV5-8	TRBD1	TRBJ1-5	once	CASSHKQGAFNQPQHF	TGTGCCAGCAGCCACAAACAGGGGGCGTTCAATCAGCCCCAGCATTTT
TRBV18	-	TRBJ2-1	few	CASSPFFQYNEQFF	TGTGCCAGCTCACCCTTTTTCCAATACAATGAGCAGTTCTTC
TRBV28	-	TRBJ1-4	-	CASSLSMYDEGEKLFF	TGTGCCAGCAGTTTATCGATGTATGACGAAGGTGAAAAACTGTTTTTT
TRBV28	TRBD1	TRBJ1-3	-	CASSKWDRGLGNTIYF	TGTGCCAGCAGTAAATGGGACAGGGGGCTTGGAAACACCATATATTTT
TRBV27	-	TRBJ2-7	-	CASSLSGGSYEQYF	TGTGCCAGCAGTTTATCCGGGGGCTCCTACGAGCAGTACTTC
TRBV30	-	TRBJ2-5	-	CAWSVSNRAETQYF	TGTGCCTGGAGTGTATCTAACAGGGCGGAGACCCAGTACTTC
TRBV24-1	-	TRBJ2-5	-	CATRAGGEETQYF	TGTGCCACCAGGGCAGGAGGGGAAGAGACCCAGTACTTC
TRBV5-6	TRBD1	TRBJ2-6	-	CASSIPGQGGGANVLTF	TGTGCCAGCAGCATACCGGGACAGGGTGGTGGGGCCAACGTCCTGACTTTC
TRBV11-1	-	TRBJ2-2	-	CASSLTGSNTGELFF	TGTGCCAGCAGCTTAACGGGGAGTAACACCGGGGAGCTGTTTTTT
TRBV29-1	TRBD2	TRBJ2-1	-	CSGTSGSPRLYNEQFF	TGCAGCGGGACTAGCGGGTCCCCTCGCCTCTACAATGAGCAGTTCTTC
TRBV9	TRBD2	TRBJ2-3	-	CASSVDGLAGGSTDTQYF	TGTGCCAGCAGCGTAGATGGACTAGCGGGAGGCAGCACAGATACGCAGTATTTT
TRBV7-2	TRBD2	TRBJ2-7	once	CASSYTGGSNYEQYF	TGTGCCAGCAGCTATACGGGGGGATCCAACTACGAGCAGTACTTC
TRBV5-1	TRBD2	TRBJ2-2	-	CASSPPPTAGMNTGELFF	TGCGCCAGCAGCCCACCACCCACAGCGGGGATGAACACCGGGGAGCTGTTTTTT
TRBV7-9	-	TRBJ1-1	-	CASSFGWNTEAFF	TGTGCCAGCAGCTTCGGGTGGAACACTGAAGCTTTCTTT
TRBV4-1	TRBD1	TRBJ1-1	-	CASSSGTGGYTEAFF	TGCGCCAGCAGCTCCGGGACAGGGGGTTACACTGAAGCTTTCTTT
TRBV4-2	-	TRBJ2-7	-	CASSQDRGSYEQYF	TGTGCCAGCAGCCAAGATAGAGGTAGCTACGAGCAGTACTTC
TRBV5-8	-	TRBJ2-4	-	CASSLVAGGKENIQYF	TGTGCCAGCAGCTTGGTAGCAGGAGGCAAGGAAAACATTCAGTACTTC
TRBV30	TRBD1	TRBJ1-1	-	CAWDRVGTEAFF	TGTGCCTGGGACAGGGTGGGGACTGAAGCTTTCTTT
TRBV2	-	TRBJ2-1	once	CASSAHNEQFF	TGTGCCAGCAGTGCCCACAATGAGCAGTTCTTC
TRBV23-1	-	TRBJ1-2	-	CASSLPTTGSNYGYTF	TGCGCCAGCAGTCTTCCTACTACAGGTTCGAACTATGGCTACACCTTC
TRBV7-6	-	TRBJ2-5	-	CASSFLQNQETQYF	TGTGCCAGCAGCTTCTTACAGAACCAAGAGACCCAGTACTTC
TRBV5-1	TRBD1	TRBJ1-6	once	CASSPRGQGDNSPLHF	TGCGCCAGCAGCCCCAGGGGACAGGGGGATAATTCACCCCTCCACTTT
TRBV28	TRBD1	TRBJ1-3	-	CASSLPRGLIYF	TGTGCCAGCAGTCTGCCCAGGGGGCTAATATATTTT
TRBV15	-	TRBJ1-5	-	CATSSRVTSQGQPQHF	TGTGCCACCAGCAGTCGAGTAACCTCCCAGGGTCAGCCCCAGCATTTT
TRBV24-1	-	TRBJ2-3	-	CATSDFGSTDTQYF	TGTGCCACCAGTGATTTTGGTAGCACAGATACGCAGTATTTT
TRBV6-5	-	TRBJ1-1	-	CASSYSSIPTEAFF	TGTGCCAGCAGTTACTCGAGCATCCCCACTGAAGCTTTCTTT
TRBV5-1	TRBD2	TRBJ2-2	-	CASTERGNTGELFF	TGCGCCAGCACCGAGCGGGGGAACACCGGGGAGCTGTTTTTT
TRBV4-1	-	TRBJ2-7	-	CASSQYTRDYEQYF	TGCGCCAGCAGCCAATATACTAGAGACTACGAGCAGTACTTC
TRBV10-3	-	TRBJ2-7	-	CATLPGDLYEQYF	TGTGCTACCCTACCCGGGGACCTATACGAGCAGTACTTC
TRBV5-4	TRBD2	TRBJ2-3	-	CASSFSGSPADTQYF	TGTGCCAGCAGCTTCAGCGGGAGTCCCGCAGATACGCAGTATTTT
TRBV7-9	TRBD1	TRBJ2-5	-	CASSLTGAGETQYF	TGTGCCAGCAGTTTGACAGGGGCTGGGGAGACCCAGTACTTC
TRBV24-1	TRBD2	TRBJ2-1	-	CATSGGQKLAGVRNEQFF	TGTGCCACCTCGGGCGGACAGAAACTAGCGGGAGTCAGGAATGAGCAGTTCTTC
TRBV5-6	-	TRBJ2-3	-	CASSWDLDSSTDTQYF	TGTGCCAGCAGCTGGGACCTGGACAGTAGCACAGATACGCAGTATTTT
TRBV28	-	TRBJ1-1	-	CASSTQGFTEAFF	TGTGCCAGCAGCACCCAGGGGTTTACTGAAGCTTTCTTT
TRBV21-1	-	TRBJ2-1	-	CASSKVRREGNEQFF	TGTGCCAGCAGCAAAGTTAGGCGGGAGGGGAATGAGCAGTTCTTC
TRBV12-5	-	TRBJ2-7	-	CACGWGGGTGTGGQYF	TGTGCTTGTGGTTGGGGGGGCGGGACGGGAACCGGGGGGCAGTACTTC
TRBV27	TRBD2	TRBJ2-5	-	CASSHLAGGRETQYF	TGTGCCAGCAGTCATTTAGCGGGAGGGCGGGAGACCCAGTACTTC
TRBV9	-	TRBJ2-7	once	CASSVIHGGEQYF	TGTGCCAGCAGCGTAATCCACGGTGGCGAGCAGTACTTC
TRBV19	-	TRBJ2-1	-	CASSIGQIAYNEQFF	TGTGCCAGTAGTATAGGGCAGATCGCCTACAATGAGCAGTTCTTC
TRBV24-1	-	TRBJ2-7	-	CATSDRNSYEQYF	TGTGCCACCAGCGACAGGAATTCCTACGAGCAGTACTTC
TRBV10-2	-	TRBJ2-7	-	CASSAGGYEQYF	TGCGCCAGCAGTGCCGGGGGCTACGAGCAGTACTTC
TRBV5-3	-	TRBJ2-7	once	CARSWDGARNEQYF	TGTGCCAGAAGCTGGGACGGGGCTCGAAACGAGCAGTACTTC
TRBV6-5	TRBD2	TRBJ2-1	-	CASSYSGREGEQFF	TGTGCCAGCAGTTACTCGGGGCGGGAGGGTGAGCAGTTCTTC
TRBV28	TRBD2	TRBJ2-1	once	CASSYQRGYNEQFF	TGTGCCAGCAGTTACCAGCGGGGCTACAATGAGCAGTTCTTC
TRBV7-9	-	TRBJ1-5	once	CASSRVRDQVRYQPQHF	TGTGCCAGCAGCCGTGTCCGGGACCAGGTTAGGTATCAGCCCCAGCATTTT
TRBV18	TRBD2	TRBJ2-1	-	CASSPTSGRTYNEQFF	TGTGCCAGCTCGCCGACTAGCGGGAGGACCTACAATGAGCAGTTCTTC
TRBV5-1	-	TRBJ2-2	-	CASSKTGVANTGELFF	TGCGCCAGCAGCAAGACGGGAGTCGCGAACACCGGGGAGCTGTTTTTT
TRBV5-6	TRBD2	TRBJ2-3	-	CASSPEAGADTQYF	TGTGCCAGCAGCCCGGAGGCGGGAGCGGATACGCAGTATTTT
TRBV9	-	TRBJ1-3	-	CASSVTEGSSGNTIYF	TGTGCCAGCAGCGTAACGGAGGGTTCCTCTGGAAACACCATATATTTT
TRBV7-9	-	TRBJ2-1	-	CASSLGVGVNEQFF	TGTGCCAGCAGCTTGGGGGTAGGAGTGAATGAGCAGTTCTTC